The sequence of this T cell receptor beta chain was determined in a study of radiation and T cells in renal cell carcinoma. Across the study: Nephrectomy followed 15 Gy stereotactic body radiation by 4 weeks. Study observations and caveats: In blood, top tumor clones expanded by 2 weeks, shrinking by 4.

Libraries were prepared by immunoSEQ multiplex PCR; TCRdb keeps only in-frame clonotypes and omits some of them. The repertoire has approximately 120,000 clones, roughly 80% of them found once; the top ten carry less than 3.5%. Germline CDR1 reads ENHRY; CDR2 reads SYGVKD. The germline V and J ends were trimmed by 3 bases and 4 bases, with 6 bases remaining between them. The CDR3 has 12 residues. With regard to this clone: The antigen is unknown.

As for time point: baseline pretreatment blood. Treatment: 15 Gy SBRT to primary tumor, nephrectomy 4 weeks later. The source of this sequence is an older woman with renal cell carcinoma. This sample comprised blood, obtained from a patient whose treatment included radiotherapy and nephrectomy. This chain links TRBV10-3 with TRBJ1-2, with no clear D. CDR3 protein: CAISEDGYGYTF. The CDR3 DNA sequence: TGTGCCATCAGTGAAGACGGCTATGGCTACACCTTC.